This T cell receptor beta chain was recorded in a study of control samples from healthy donors and cancer patients (dated by TCRdb to about 2020). The method behind the library was the immunoSEQ multiplex PCR assay. The clones in this table, taken by TCRdb from immuneACCESS, are in-frame only. Not every clone is retained; where verified, under half of the shortfall comes from an unresolved V gene, and the cause of the rest is unknown. The sample includes around 90,000 clones, with more than 75% observed a single time. The top ten hold more than 2% of the sample. V lost 2 bases and J lost 5 bases; the stretch between them is 15 bases long. Taken from the germline V gene, the CDR1 and CDR2 loops are ENHRY and SYGVKD. From the cysteine through the phenylalanine, the CDR3 covers 16 amino acids. Only the CDR3 portion is preserved as DNA: 48 bases, with reading frame beginning at the first base. As regards this clone: Its antigen specificity is not known. No much larger clonotype is one base removed from it; base qualities were not supplied.

This sequence was found in a woman in her 40s in good health. The chain couples TRBV10-3 to TRBJ2-2; a tentative D call is TRBD2 (6 bases match). Sequencing was done on a sample of blood. The DNA reads TGTGCCATCAGTGAGACCGGCGGGACCCAGACCGGGGAGCTGTTTTTT. This codes for CAISETGGTQTGELFF.